This TCR beta chain emerged from a study of human T cells and chemical hapten exposure. Study as a whole: Subjects had 2% DPC placed on about 2 cm by about 2 cm of upper inner arm skin for sensitization.

In the study's own analysis: Samples had a median of about 95,000 TCRs, ranging 23,224 to 690,600. One entry per CDR3 protein, called by TCRdb with MiXCR from the RACE reads. TCRdb's processing, not the study's, gives the V and J calls here. Of about 400,000 distinct CDR3 sequences in the sample, about 6.3% were seen once. Documented time point: patch test 2, 6 weeks after DPC sensitization. Treatment indicated: therapeutic diphenylcyclopropenone sensitization with weekly scalp DPC. Blood sampling occurred before each patch-test application. The V and J ends lost 2 bases and 3 bases respectively, with 10 bases between them. This CDR3 has 14 residues. Looked up from germline, CDR1 is KGHSH and CDR2 is LQKENI.

The clonotype was recovered from a woman younger than 30 with alopecia areata. Some clones in this sample may be carry-over from other donors' samples. Here the sequenced sample was whole blood, taken in connection with sensitization to the hapten diphenylcyclopropenone (DPC). The chain carries TRBV18 and TRBJ1-1; D not certain. CDR3 protein: CASSPRSEHTEAFF. The CDR3 DNA follows: TGTGCCAGCTCACCAAGGTCAGAGCACACTGAAGCTTTCTTT.